These T cell receptor beta chains were read from a single sample in a study of blood T cell repertoires in COVID-19. Here immunoSEQ multiplex PCR was the method, and the copy in TCRdb shows in-frame clones only, minus some. The sample includes around 200,000 clones, 88% of them seen just once. Source material: PBMCs or T cells enriched from blood (not recorded which). The origin of the receptors is a woman aged 25 to 45 who had recovered from COVID-19. The CDR3 runs from the conserved cysteine through the conserved F or W. The order of the fields is clone size, D gene, V gene, J gene, CDR3 DNA, CDR3 protein. The D gene is left open where the match is weak. A clone size is listed for some rows: how often the clone was seen (once, few, many), or a class if it is expanded.

clone_size: NA
d_call: NA
v_call: TRBV6-5
j_call: TRBJ2-2
cdr3_nt: TGTGCCAGCAGTACCTATGCAGGGGAGCTGTTTTTT
cdr3_aa: CASSTYAGELFF

clone_size: NA
d_call: NA
v_call: TRBV12-3/TRBV12-4
j_call: TRBJ2-5
cdr3_nt: TGTGCCAGCAATCGGGTAGACGGGGAGACCCAGTACTTC
cdr3_aa: CASNRVDGETQYF

clone_size: NA
d_call: TRBD1
v_call: TRBV19
j_call: TRBJ2-7
cdr3_nt: TGTGCCAGTAGTACGAAGGGAAGACAGGGGGCCTTCTACGAGCAGTACTTC
cdr3_aa: CASSTKGRQGAFYEQYF

clone_size: NA
d_call: NA
v_call: TRBV11-1
j_call: TRBJ2-5
cdr3_nt: TGTGCCAGCAGCCCGTTGGGGAGCCAGACCCAGTACTTC
cdr3_aa: CASSPLGSQTQYF

clone_size: once
d_call: NA
v_call: TRBV7-2
j_call: TRBJ1-1
cdr3_nt: TGTGCCAGCAGCTCCAATTACCCGCGGAGCGAAGCTTTCTTT
cdr3_aa: CASSSNYPRSEAFF

clone_size: few
d_call: NA
v_call: TRBV4-3
j_call: TRBJ1-3
cdr3_nt: TGCGCCAGCAGCCAAGTTTACGGGAACTCTGGAAACACCATATATTTT
cdr3_aa: CASSQVYGNSGNTIYF

clone_size: once
d_call: NA
v_call: TRBV5-6
j_call: TRBJ2-7
cdr3_nt: TGTGCCAGCAGCTCTTGGACTGGGTACGAGCAGTACTTC
cdr3_aa: CASSSWTGYEQYF

clone_size: NA
d_call: NA
v_call: TRBV3-1/TRBV3-2
j_call: TRBJ2-2
cdr3_nt: TGTGCCAGCAGCCACTCCCGGGACACAAACACCGGGGAGCTGTTTTTT
cdr3_aa: CASSHSRDTNTGELFF

clone_size: NA
d_call: NA
v_call: TRBV25-1
j_call: TRBJ1-1
cdr3_nt: TGTGCCAGCAGTGAATTCCCTGGAGGGAGGTCTGAAGCTTTCTTT
cdr3_aa: CASSEFPGGRSEAFF

clone_size: NA
d_call: NA
v_call: TRBV15
j_call: TRBJ2-1
cdr3_nt: TGTGCCACCAGCAGGGGCGAGAGCTCCTACAATGAGCAGTTCTTC
cdr3_aa: CATSRGESSYNEQFF

clone_size: NA
d_call: TRBD1
v_call: TRBV4-3
j_call: TRBJ1-2
cdr3_nt: TGCGCCAGCAGCCAAGACTCCCTGACAGGGATCGGGGGCTACACCTTC
cdr3_aa: CASSQDSLTGIGGYTF

clone_size: NA
d_call: NA
v_call: TRBV25-1
j_call: TRBJ1-5
cdr3_nt: TGTGCCAGCAGTGAGGACAACTTGGACAATCAGCCCCAGCATTTT
cdr3_aa: CASSEDNLDNQPQHF

clone_size: few
d_call: NA
v_call: TRBV27
j_call: TRBJ1-4
cdr3_nt: TGTGCCAGCCGTTCGGGACTGACTAATGAAAAACTGTTTTTT
cdr3_aa: CASRSGLTNEKLFF

clone_size: NA
d_call: TRBD1
v_call: TRBV2
j_call: TRBJ1-5
cdr3_nt: TGTGCCAGCAGTGCTCGTCAGGGGGTTCAAAATCAGCCCCAGCATTTT
cdr3_aa: CASSARQGVQNQPQHF

clone_size: NA
d_call: NA
v_call: TRBV10-3
j_call: TRBJ1-4
cdr3_nt: TGTGCCATCAGTGAGTCATGGCGGAAGTTTGGGGAAAAACTGTTTTTT
cdr3_aa: CAISESWRKFGEKLFF

clone_size: NA
d_call: TRBD1
v_call: TRBV5-1
j_call: TRBJ2-3
cdr3_nt: TGCGCCAGTGGGACAGGGTCAGATACGCAGTATTTT
cdr3_aa: CASGTGSDTQYF

clone_size: NA
d_call: TRBD2
v_call: TRBV4-1
j_call: TRBJ2-2
cdr3_nt: TGCGCCAGCAGCCAAGAGGGAGGGGTGGACACCGGGGAGCTGTTTTTT
cdr3_aa: CASSQEGGVDTGELFF

clone_size: few
d_call: NA
v_call: TRBV19
j_call: TRBJ1-5
cdr3_nt: TGTGCCAGTAGTCCACCAGGGGCCTATAGCAATCAGCCCCAGCATTTT
cdr3_aa: CASSPPGAYSNQPQHF

clone_size: NA
d_call: NA
v_call: TRBV20-1
j_call: TRBJ1-2
cdr3_nt: TGCAGTGCTAGTCCTCAGGTCAACTATGGCTACACCTTC
cdr3_aa: CSASPQVNYGYTF

clone_size: NA
d_call: NA
v_call: TRBV12-3/TRBV12-4
j_call: TRBJ1-1
cdr3_nt: TGTGCCAGCAGTAAGGACACATACACTGAAGCTTTCTTT
cdr3_aa: CASSKDTYTEAFF

clone_size: NA
d_call: NA
v_call: TRBV6-1
j_call: TRBJ2-3
cdr3_nt: TGTGCCAGCAGTGAAGTCAGGGGTAGCACAGATACGCAGTATTTT
cdr3_aa: CASSEVRGSTDTQYF

clone_size: NA
d_call: NA
v_call: TRBV6-5
j_call: TRBJ2-5
cdr3_nt: TGTGCCAGCAGTCCCACAGGAAATCAAGAGACCCAGTACTTC
cdr3_aa: CASSPTGNQETQYF

clone_size: few
d_call: NA
v_call: TRBV5-4
j_call: TRBJ2-7
cdr3_nt: TGTGCCAGCAGCCCAGGGTTCTCCTACGAGCAGTACTTC
cdr3_aa: CASSPGFSYEQYF

clone_size: NA
d_call: TRBD1
v_call: TRBV14
j_call: TRBJ1-2
cdr3_nt: TGTGCCAGCAGCCAAGGACCTAGGGGGCTCATCTATGGCTACACCTTC
cdr3_aa: CASSQGPRGLIYGYTF

clone_size: NA
d_call: TRBD1
v_call: TRBV27
j_call: TRBJ1-6
cdr3_nt: TGTGCCAGCAGTCCGGGACAGGTAGATTCACCCCTCCACTTT
cdr3_aa: CASSPGQVDSPLHF

clone_size: once
d_call: NA
v_call: TRBV6-5
j_call: TRBJ1-2
cdr3_nt: TGTGCCAGCAGACTAGCCGGGACGGACTATGGCTACACCTTC
cdr3_aa: CASRLAGTDYGYTF

clone_size: once
d_call: NA
v_call: TRBV7-2
j_call: TRBJ1-4
cdr3_nt: TGTGCCAGCAGCTTAGACAGGGTATCCGAAAAACTGTTTTTT
cdr3_aa: CASSLDRVSEKLFF

clone_size: NA
d_call: NA
v_call: TRBV2
j_call: TRBJ2-2
cdr3_nt: TGTGCCAGCAGCCTGACTGACTACACCGGGGAGCTGTTTTTT
cdr3_aa: CASSLTDYTGELFF

clone_size: NA
d_call: TRBD2
v_call: TRBV7-3
j_call: TRBJ2-2
cdr3_nt: TGTGCCAGCAGCTTACCCGGGACTAGTGGCGACGGGGAGCTGTTTTTT
cdr3_aa: CASSLPGTSGDGELFF

clone_size: NA
d_call: NA
v_call: TRBV5-1
j_call: TRBJ2-1
cdr3_nt: TGCGCCAGCAGCTTGATGTGGGCAGGGTCGAATGAGCAGTTCTTC
cdr3_aa: CASSLMWAGSNEQFF

clone_size: NA
d_call: NA
v_call: TRBV19
j_call: TRBJ1-5
cdr3_nt: TGTGCCAGTAGTATCACAGGGCCAAATCAGCCCCAGCATTTT
cdr3_aa: CASSITGPNQPQHF

clone_size: NA
d_call: NA
v_call: TRBV6-2/TRBV6-3
j_call: TRBJ2-5
cdr3_nt: TGTGCCAGCAGTCCCAGGGCTAGAAATTTCGGGAGTGGAGAGACCCAGTACTTC
cdr3_aa: CASSPRARNFGSGETQYF

clone_size: NA
d_call: NA
v_call: TRBV6-5
j_call: TRBJ2-7
cdr3_nt: TGTGCCAGCAGTTACTCTGACAGAAAGTACTACGAGCAGTACTTC
cdr3_aa: CASSYSDRKYYEQYF

clone_size: NA
d_call: TRBD1
v_call: TRBV19
j_call: TRBJ2-7
cdr3_nt: TGTGCCAGTAGTTGGGACAGCACATACGAGCAGTACTTC
cdr3_aa: CASSWDSTYEQYF

clone_size: NA
d_call: NA
v_call: TRBV7-2
j_call: TRBJ1-1
cdr3_nt: TGTGCCAGCAGCTTTACAGTGAACACTGAAGCTTTCTTT
cdr3_aa: CASSFTVNTEAFF

clone_size: NA
d_call: TRBD1
v_call: TRBV25-1
j_call: TRBJ1-2
cdr3_nt: TGTGCCAGCAGACAACAGGGGTACGATGGCTACACCTTC
cdr3_aa: CASRQQGYDGYTF

clone_size: NA
d_call: TRBD1
v_call: TRBV15
j_call: TRBJ2-1
cdr3_nt: TGTGCCACCAGCCGGGGACAGGCGATGGTTGAGCAGTTCTTC
cdr3_aa: CATSRGQAMVEQFF

clone_size: NA
d_call: TRBD1
v_call: TRBV27
j_call: TRBJ2-7
cdr3_nt: TGTGCCAGCAGTTTACTCGGGACAGGGGGAAGGAACGAGCAGTACTTC
cdr3_aa: CASSLLGTGGRNEQYF

clone_size: NA
d_call: TRBD2
v_call: TRBV5-1
j_call: TRBJ2-3
cdr3_nt: TGCGCCAGCAGAATGACTAGCGGGGGAAGTACAGATACGCAGTATTTT
cdr3_aa: CASRMTSGGSTDTQYF

clone_size: NA
d_call: NA
v_call: TRBV4-3
j_call: TRBJ1-2
cdr3_nt: TGCGCCAGCAGCCAAGATTGGACCCTACGTGGGGAGGCGCACTATGGCTACACCTTC
cdr3_aa: CASSQDWTLRGEAHYGYTF

clone_size: NA
d_call: NA
v_call: TRBV12-2
j_call: TRBJ2-3
cdr3_nt: TGTGCAAGTCGCTTAGCGAATTCGGGACAGGGGCGTAGCACAGATACGCAGTATTTT
cdr3_aa: CASRLANSGQGRSTDTQYF

clone_size: NA
d_call: TRBD2
v_call: TRBV9
j_call: TRBJ2-5
cdr3_nt: TGTGCCAGCAGCGTGGGAGGGTTGGAGACCCAGTACTTC
cdr3_aa: CASSVGGLETQYF